Below, one TCR beta chain is given with its context. Antigen specificity is unknown. The source of the sample is a study of cytomegalovirus exposure and HLA in healthy donors. About the study: The roughly 120 million unique TCR beta sequences, from about 179 million T cells, were found by an earlier analysis.

Regarding the study as a whole: The authors assumed roughly uniform sequencing depth across donors for presence/absence analyses. In a later analysis, TCR beta V- and J-gene trimming was associated with a missense DCLRE1C variant. Later on, an analysis showed TCR association rates differing by HLA locus, with DRB1 the most and HLA-C the fewest.

The study ran its PCR with 60 Vbeta and 13 Jbeta primers. Clones were sequenced by immunoSEQ multiplex PCR, and TCRdb holds only the in-frame ones, with some missing. Of roughly 180,000 clones in the sample, around 82% were seen once. Input material: PBMCs. The source is a boy between 10 and 17 years old in good health and CMV-seronegative.

The CDR3 bases are TGCGCCAGCAGCCCCGGGGACAGGGAAGAGGAGACCCAGTACTTC. Its translation: CASSPGDREEETQYF. The chain carries TRBV5-1 and TRBJ2-5, with 9 bases that match TRBD1. CDR1 and CDR2 (germline): SGHRS, YFSETQ. This CDR3 has 15 residues. V was clipped by 4 bases and J by 5 bases; unmatched bases: 9.